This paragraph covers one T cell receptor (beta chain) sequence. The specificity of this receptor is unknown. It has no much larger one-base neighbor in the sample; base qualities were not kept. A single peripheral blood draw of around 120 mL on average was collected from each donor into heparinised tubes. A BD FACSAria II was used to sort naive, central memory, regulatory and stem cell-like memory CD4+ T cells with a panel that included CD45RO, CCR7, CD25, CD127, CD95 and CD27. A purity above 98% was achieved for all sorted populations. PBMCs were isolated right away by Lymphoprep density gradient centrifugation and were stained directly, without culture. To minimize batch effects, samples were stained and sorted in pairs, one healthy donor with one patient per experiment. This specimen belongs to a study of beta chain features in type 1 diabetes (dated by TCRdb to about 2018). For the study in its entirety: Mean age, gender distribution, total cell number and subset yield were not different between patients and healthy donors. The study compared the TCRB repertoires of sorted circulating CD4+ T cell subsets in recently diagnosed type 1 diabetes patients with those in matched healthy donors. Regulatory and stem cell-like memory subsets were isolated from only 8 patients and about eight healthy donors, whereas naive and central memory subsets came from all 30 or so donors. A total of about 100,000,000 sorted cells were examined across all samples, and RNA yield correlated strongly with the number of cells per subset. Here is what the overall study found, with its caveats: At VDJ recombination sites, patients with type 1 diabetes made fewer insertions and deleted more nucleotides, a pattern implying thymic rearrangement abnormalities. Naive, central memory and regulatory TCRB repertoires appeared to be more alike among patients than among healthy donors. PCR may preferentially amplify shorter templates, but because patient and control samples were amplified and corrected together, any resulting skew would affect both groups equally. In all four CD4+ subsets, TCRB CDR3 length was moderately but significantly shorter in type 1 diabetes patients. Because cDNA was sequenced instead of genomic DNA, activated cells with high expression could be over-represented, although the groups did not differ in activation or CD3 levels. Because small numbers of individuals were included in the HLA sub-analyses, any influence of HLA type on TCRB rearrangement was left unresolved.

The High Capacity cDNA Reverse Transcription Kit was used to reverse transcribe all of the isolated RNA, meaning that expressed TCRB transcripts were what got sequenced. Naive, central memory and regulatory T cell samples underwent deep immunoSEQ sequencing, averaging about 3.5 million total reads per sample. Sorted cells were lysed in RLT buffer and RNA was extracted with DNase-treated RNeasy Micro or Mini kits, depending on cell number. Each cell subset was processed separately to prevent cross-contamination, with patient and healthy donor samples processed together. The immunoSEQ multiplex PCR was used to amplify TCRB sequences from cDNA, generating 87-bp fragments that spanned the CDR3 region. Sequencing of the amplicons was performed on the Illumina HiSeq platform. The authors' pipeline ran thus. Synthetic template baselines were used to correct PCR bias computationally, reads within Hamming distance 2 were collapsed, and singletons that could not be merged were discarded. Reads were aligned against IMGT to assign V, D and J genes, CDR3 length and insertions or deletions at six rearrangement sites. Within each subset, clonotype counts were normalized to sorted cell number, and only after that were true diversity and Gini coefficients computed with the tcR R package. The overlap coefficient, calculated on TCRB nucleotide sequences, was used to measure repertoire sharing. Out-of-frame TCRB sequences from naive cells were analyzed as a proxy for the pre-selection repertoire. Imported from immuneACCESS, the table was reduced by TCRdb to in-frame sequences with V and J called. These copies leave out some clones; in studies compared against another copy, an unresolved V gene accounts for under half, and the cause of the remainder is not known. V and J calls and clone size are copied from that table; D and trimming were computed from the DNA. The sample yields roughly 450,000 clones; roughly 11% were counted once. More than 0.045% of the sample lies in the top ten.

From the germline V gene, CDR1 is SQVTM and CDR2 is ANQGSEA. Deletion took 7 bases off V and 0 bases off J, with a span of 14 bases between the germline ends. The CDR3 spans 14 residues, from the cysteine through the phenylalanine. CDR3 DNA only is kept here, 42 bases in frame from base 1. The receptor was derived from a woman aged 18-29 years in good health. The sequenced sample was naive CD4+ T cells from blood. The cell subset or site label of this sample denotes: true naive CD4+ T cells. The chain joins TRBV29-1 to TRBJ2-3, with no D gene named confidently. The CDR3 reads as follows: CSGYSLSSTDTQYF. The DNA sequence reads TGCAGCGGTTACAGTCTTTCTAGCACAGATACGCAGTATTTT.